This T cell receptor (beta chain) was captured by sequencing in a study of OX40 agonist ivuxolimab in advanced cancers. Regarding the study as a whole: Both CD4+ and CD8+ T cell populations in blood had undergone clonal expansion by week 6 at 0.1 to 3.0 mg/kg.

Between the trimmed V and J ends, which lost 5 bases and 6 bases, there was a span of 11 bases. This CDR3 is built from 13 residues. Germline CDR1 is MNHEY and CDR2 is SVGAGI. Regarding this clone: Its antigen is unknown.

Sequenced by immunoSEQ multiplex PCR; TCRdb stores in-frame clones only, minus some. This table holds about 100,000 clones, approximately 90% found once. The receptor comes from an adult with an advanced solid tumor such as melanoma, head and neck, liver or kidney cancer. The sequences come from CD4+ or CD8+ T cells sorted from blood, collected in a trial of the OX40 agonist ivuxolimab. The J gene is TRBJ1-5, the V gene TRBV6-5, with no clear D. In DNA, the CDR3 is TGTGCCAGCAGTACGGGAGGGAGTCAGCCCCAGCATTTT. Residues: CASSTGGSQPQHF.